This T cell receptor (beta chain) was retrieved from a study of shared clonotypes between healthy human individuals. Across the whole study: Per donor, CD8 memory used one plate, CD8 naive used two, CD4 memory used three and CD4 naive used three. General study results and limits: The naive CD4 repertoires of four donors were compared, and approximately 5% of clonotypes were shared. In general, naive subsets displayed greater estimated richness than memory subsets did.

In the case of this clone: The antigen is undetermined.

V was pared by 3 bases and J by 5 bases, with 7 bases between. Looked up from germline, CDR1 is GTSNPN and CDR2 is SVGIG (reference sequence). This CDR3 spans 11 amino acids. The method was immunoSEQ multiplex PCR; TCRdb's version includes in-frame clones alone and lacks a portion of them. The top ten clones hold 0.3% to 0.4% of a sample with approximately 2,300,000 clones, under 95% of them seen once. This receptor was obtained from a man aged 18 to 29 in good health. Some clones in this sample may be carry-over from other donors' samples. The specimen was naive CD4+ T cells from PBMCs. As to subset: CD45RA+ positively selected. The rearrangement uses TRBV30 and TRBJ1-1; D call uncertain. As DNA, the CDR3 is TGTGCCTGGAGGTCTGGAACTGAAGCTTTCTTT. This encodes CAWRSGTEAFF.